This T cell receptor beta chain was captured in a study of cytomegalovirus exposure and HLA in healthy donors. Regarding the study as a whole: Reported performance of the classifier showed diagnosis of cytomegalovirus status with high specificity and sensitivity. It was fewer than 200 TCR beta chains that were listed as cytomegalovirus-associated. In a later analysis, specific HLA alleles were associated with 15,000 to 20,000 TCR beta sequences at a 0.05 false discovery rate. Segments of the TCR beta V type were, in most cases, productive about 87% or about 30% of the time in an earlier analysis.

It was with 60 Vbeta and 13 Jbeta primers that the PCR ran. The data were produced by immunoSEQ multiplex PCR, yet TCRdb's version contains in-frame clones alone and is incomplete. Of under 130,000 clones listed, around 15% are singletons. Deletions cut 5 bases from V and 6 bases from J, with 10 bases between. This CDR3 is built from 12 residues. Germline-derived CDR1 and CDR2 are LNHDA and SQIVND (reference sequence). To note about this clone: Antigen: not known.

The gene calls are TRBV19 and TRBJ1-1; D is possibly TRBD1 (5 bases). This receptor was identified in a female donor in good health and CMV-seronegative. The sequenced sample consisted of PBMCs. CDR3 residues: CASSGRVSEAFF. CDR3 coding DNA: TGTGCCAGTAGTGGCAGGGTGTCTGAAGCTTTCTTT. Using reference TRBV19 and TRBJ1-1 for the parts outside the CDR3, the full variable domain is DGGITQSPKYLFRKEGQNVTLSCEQNLNHDAMYWYRQDPGQGLRLIYYSQIVNDFQKGDIAEGYSVSREKKESFPLTVTSAQKNPTAFYLCASSGRVSEAFFGQGTRLTVV.